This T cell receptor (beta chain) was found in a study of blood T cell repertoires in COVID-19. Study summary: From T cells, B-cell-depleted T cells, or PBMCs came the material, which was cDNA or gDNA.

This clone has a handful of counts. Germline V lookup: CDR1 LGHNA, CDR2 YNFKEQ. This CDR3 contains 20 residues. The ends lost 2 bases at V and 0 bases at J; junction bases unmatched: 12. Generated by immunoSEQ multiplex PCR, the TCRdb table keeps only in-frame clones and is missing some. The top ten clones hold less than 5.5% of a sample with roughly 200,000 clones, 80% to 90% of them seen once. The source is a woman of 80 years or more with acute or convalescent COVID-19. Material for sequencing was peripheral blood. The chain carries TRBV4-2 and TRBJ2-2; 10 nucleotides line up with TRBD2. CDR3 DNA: TGTGCCAGCAGCCAACCCAAGGGGCTAGCGGGAGCCCCGAACACCGGGGAGCTGTTTTTT. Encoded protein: CASSQPKGLAGAPNTGELFF.